In this sample, the clone carrying this T cell receptor (beta chain) turned up once. Antigen unknown. This sample was included in a study of CD8+CD57+ T cells in acquired aplastic anemia. In the study overall: The average for DNA from sorted CD4+ and CD8+ cells was 2.5 to 4 ug.

Whole-study results and caveats: Between the patient and control groups, CD8+ Simpson's diversity did not differ significantly.

Losses at the gene ends were 1 base for V and 3 bases for J; bases not matched to a gene: 8. CDR1 is SGHTA and CDR2 is FQGTGA in the germline V gene. The CDR3 extends over 17 amino acids. Genomic DNA, serving as template, underwent TCR beta VDJ and CDR3 profiling. MiXCR, applied by TCRdb to the reads, yields one record per CDR3 protein. The sample has about 98,000 distinct CDR3 sequences, around two thirds seen once. By flow cytometry, patients selected for sequencing had shown an expansion of CD8+CD57+ cells. The diagnosis in all patients was severe acquired aplastic anemia. The source material was sorted CD4+, CD8+, or CD8+CD57+ T cells (not recorded which) from PBMCs. The genes are TRBV7-3 and TRBJ2-1, with 8 bases aligning to TRBD2. The sequence came from a human donor with aplastic anemia. CDR3 bases: TGTGCCAGCAGCTTAAGGGCACCCAGCGGGAGCTACAATGAGCAGTTCTTC. Its translation: CASSLRAPSGSYNEQFF.